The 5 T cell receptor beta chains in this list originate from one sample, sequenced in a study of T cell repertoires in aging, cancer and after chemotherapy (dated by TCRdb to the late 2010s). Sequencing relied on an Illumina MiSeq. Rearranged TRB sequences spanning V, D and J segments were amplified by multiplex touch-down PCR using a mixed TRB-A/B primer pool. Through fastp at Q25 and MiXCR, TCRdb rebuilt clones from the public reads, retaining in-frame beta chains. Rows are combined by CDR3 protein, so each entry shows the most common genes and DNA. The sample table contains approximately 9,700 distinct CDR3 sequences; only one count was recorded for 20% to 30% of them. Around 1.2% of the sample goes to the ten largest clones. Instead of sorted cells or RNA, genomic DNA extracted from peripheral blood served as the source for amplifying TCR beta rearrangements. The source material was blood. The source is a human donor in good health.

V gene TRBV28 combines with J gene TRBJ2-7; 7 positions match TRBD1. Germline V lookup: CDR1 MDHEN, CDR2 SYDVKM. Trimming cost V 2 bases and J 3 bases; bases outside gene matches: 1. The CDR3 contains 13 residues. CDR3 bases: TGTGCCAGCAGTTTAAGGGGGCTCTACGAGCAGTACTTC. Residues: CASSLRGLYEQYF. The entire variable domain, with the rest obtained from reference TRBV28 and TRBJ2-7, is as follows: DVKVTQSSRYLVKRTGEKVFLECVQDMDHENMFWYRQDPGLGLRLIYFSYDVKMKEKGDIPEGYSVSREKKERFSLILESASTNQTSMYLCASSLRGLYEQYFGPGTRLTVT.

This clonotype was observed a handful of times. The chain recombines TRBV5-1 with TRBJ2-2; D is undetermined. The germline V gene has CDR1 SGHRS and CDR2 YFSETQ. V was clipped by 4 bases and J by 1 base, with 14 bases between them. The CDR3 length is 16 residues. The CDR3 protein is CASSVDGRKNTGELFF. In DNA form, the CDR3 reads TGCGCCAGCAGCGTCGATGGACGTAAGAACACCGGGGAGCTGTTTTTT.

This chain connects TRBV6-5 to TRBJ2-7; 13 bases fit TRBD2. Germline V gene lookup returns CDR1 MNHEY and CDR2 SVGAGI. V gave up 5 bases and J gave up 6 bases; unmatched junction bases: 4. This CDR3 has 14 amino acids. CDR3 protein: CASSTSGRALEQYF. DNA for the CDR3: TGTGCCAGCAGTACTAGCGGGAGGGCCCTCGAGCAGTACTTC.

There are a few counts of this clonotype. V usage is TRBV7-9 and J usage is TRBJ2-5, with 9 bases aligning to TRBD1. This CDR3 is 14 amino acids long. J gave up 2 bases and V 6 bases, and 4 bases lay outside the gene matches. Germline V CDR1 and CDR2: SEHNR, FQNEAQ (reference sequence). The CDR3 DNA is TGTGCCAGCAGACCGGGACAGGGTCAAGAGACCCAGTACTTC. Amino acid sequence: CASRPGQGQETQYF.

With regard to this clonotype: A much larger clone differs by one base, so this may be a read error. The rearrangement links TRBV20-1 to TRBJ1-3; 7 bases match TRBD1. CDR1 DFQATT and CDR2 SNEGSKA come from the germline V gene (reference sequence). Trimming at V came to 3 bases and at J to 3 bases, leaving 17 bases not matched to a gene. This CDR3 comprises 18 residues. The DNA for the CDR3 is TGCAGTGCTAGGGTAGGGGGCTTTGTGCCGTACTTTGGAAACACCATATATTTT. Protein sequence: CSARVGGFVPYFGNTIYF.